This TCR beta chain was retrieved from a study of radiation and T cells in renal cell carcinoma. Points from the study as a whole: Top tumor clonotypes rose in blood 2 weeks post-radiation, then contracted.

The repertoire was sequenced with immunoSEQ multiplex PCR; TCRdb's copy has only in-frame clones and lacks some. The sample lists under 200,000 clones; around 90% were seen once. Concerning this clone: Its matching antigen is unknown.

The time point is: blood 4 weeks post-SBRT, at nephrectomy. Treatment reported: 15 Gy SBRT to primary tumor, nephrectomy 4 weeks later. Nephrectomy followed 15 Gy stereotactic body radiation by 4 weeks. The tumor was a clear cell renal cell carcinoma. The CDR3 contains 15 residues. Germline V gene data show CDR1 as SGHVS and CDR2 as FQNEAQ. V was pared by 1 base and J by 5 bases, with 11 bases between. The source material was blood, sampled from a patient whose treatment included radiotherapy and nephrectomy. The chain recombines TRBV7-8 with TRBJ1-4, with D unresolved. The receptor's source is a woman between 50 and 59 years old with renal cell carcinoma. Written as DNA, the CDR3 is TGTGCCAGCAGCTTAGTTAGGGCGGTGAATGAAAAACTGTTTTTT. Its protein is CASSLVRAVNEKLFF.